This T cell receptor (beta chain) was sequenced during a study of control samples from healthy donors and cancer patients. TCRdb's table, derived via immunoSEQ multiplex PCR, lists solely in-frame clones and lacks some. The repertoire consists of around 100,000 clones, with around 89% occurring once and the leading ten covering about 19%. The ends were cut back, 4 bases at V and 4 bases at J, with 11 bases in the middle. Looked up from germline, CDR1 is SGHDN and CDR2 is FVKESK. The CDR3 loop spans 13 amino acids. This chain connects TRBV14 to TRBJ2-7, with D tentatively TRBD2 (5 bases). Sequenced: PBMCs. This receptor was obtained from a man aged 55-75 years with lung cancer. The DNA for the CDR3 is TGTGCCAGCAGCCCACGGACTGAATACGAGCAGTACGTC. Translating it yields CASSPRTEYEQYV.